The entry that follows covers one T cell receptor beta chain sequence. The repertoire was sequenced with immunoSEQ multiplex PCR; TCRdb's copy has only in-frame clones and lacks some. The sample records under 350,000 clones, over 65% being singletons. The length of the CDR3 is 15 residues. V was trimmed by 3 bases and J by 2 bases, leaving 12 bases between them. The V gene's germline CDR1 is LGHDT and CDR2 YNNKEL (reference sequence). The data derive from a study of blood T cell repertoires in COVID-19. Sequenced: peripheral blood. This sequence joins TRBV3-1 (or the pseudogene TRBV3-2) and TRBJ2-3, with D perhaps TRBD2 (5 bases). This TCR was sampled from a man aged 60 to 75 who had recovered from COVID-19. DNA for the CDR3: TGTGCCAGCAGCCATCACGAGGGAATCACAGATACGCAGTATTTT. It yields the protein CASSHHEGITDTQYF.